These 14 T cell receptor beta chains came from one sample sequenced in a study of blood T cells in healthy people across ages. A sample-barcoded 5' primer and a J-beta primer mix were used in a second PCR of roughly 7 to 11 cycles. TCRdb re-called the 5' RACE reads through MiXCR, storing one row per CDR3 protein. This table holds 750,000 to 1,000,000 distinct CDR3 sequences, roughly 28% found once. These same records also appear under a second study, on T cells of mothers and their children.

The sequencing sample was made of blood. The receptors originated from a middle-aged woman in good health.

Only a few counts were recorded for this clonotype. A read error is possible here, since a much larger clone lies one base away. The chain recombines TRBV7-9 with TRBJ2-7, with a possible D match to TRBD2 (5 bases). The V and J ends lost 0 bases and 2 bases respectively, with 14 bases between them. CDR1 is SEHNR and CDR2 is FQNEAQ in the germline V gene (reference sequence). The CDR3 contains 16 residues. CDR3 in amino acids: CASSLAGGRLTYEQYF. CDR3 nucleotides: TGTGCCAGCAGCTTAGCAGGCGGGCGACTAACCTACGAGCAGTACTTC.

This clonotype was detected many times. The V and J genes are TRBV10-3 and TRBJ2-7; D possibly corresponds to TRBD2 (6 bases). This CDR3 spans 15 amino acids. Trimming took off 10 bases at V and 6 bases at J, with 25 bases between the two ends. Germline CDR1 reads ENHRY; CDR2 reads SYGVKD. Here the CDR3 reads CATRGGVGGSFEQYF. CDR3 sequence (DNA): TGTGCCACCCGGGGCGGGGTTGGGGGGTCTTTCGAGCAGTACTTC.

The chain has TRBV29-1 and TRBJ2-2; 7 nucleotides agree with TRBD1. Per the germline V gene, CDR1 is SQVTM and CDR2 is ANQGSEA. The CDR3 consists of 14 residues. The V gene end was trimmed by 6 bases and the J gene end by 2 bases; junction bases not matched to a gene: 6. This chain's CDR3 is CSVGGQINTGELFF. CDR3 in DNA: TGCAGCGTAGGGGGCCAGATTAACACCGGGGAGCTGTTTTTT.

This clonotype was counted a single time. As DNA, the CDR3 is TGTGCCAGCAGTCAGCAGTATGTGCAGGGGCAGTTCTTC. Translated: CASSQQYVQGQFF. J is TRBJ2-1 and V is TRBV7-2; possibly TRBD1 for D (5 bases). The CDR3 extends over 13 amino acids. V was shortened by 6 bases and J by 12 bases, with 18 bases between the two germline ends. Germline values: CDR1 SGHTA, CDR2 FQGNSA.

In regard to this clonotype: A much larger clone differs by one base, so this may be a read error. In DNA form, the CDR3 reads TGCGCCAGCAGCTTGATGGGCAGCTCCTACGTGCAGTACTTC. This sequence encodes CASSLMGSSYVQYF. The chain employs TRBV5-1 and TRBJ2-7; D unresolved. This CDR3 is 14 amino acids long. Per the germline V gene, CDR1 is SGHRS and CDR2 is YFSETQ.

V usage is TRBV11-1 and J usage is TRBJ2-1; no clear D gene. Germline CDR1 reads SGHAT; CDR2 reads FQDESV (reference sequence). Trimming took off 6 bases at V and 0 bases at J, with 15 bases between the two ends. This CDR3 comprises 16 residues. The CDR3 loop is CASRPSAESSYNEQFF. The CDR3 DNA is TGTGCCAGCAGGCCATCCGCAGAGAGCTCCTACAATGAGCAGTTCTTC.

The rearrangement links TRBV7-6 to TRBJ1-3; no clear D. The CDR3 runs 12 residues. The germline V gene encodes CDR1 SGHVS and CDR2 FNYEAQ. Trimming took 1 base from V and 6 from J, leaving 4 bases between them. This CDR3 reads CASSLEPNTIYF. CDR3 nucleotide sequence: TGTGCCAGCAGCTTAGAACCAAACACCATATATTTT.

This clonotype was recorded many times. The genes are TRBV7-2 and TRBJ2-7, with a tentative D call TRBD1 (6 bases). V gave up 5 bases and J gave up 3 bases, with 17 bases separating them. The germline gives CDR1 SGHTA, CDR2 FQGNSA. This CDR3 is built from 15 residues. The CDR3 coding sequence is TGTGCCAGCAGCCCTGTTACGAGGGGGATCTACGAGCAGTACTTC. Its translation is CASSPVTRGIYEQYF.

J is TRBJ2-3 and V is TRBV3-1; 8 bases align to TRBD2. V shed 4 bases and J 4 bases; nucleotides not matched to a gene: 10. This CDR3 contains 16 residues. Germline CDR1 and CDR2: LGHDT and YNNKEL (reference sequence). This chain's CDR3 is CASSLSSSGEADTQYF. CDR3 bases: TGTGCCAGCAGCCTCTCCAGTAGCGGGGAGGCAGATACGCAGTATTTT.

Of note for this clonotype: A much larger clone differs from this one at a single base, so this may be a read error. The V and J genes are TRBV25-1 and TRBJ2-7, with 8 bases aligning to TRBD1. Trimming removed 4 bases from V and 5 bases from J; junction bases left unmatched: 10. This CDR3 comprises 15 residues. CDR1 is MGHDK, CDR2 SYGVNS, per germline. The CDR3 DNA follows: TGTGCCAGCAGTGTTTCGAGACAGGGGCTCCACGAGCAGTACTTC. It specifies CASSVSRQGLHEQYF.

Concerning this clonotype: Given a much more abundant clone one base away, this may be a read error. The rearrangement uses TRBV6-2 or TRBV6-3 and TRBJ2-1; no firm D call. CDR1 is MNHEY, CDR2 SVGEGT, per germline. The V end lost 2 bases, the J end lost 3 bases, and 11 bases lay between the germline ends. This CDR3 has 15 amino acids. Written as DNA, the CDR3 is TGTGCCAGCAGTTACCCGTACGGCAGCTACAATGAGCAGTTCTTC. This encodes CASSYPYGSYNEQFF.

A few counts support this clonotype. The gene calls are TRBV11-2 and TRBJ2-5; D is ambiguous. The CDR3 sequence is 14 residues long. The V gene lost 1 base and the J gene lost 1 base, with 7 bases spanning the gap. CDR1 SGHAT and CDR2 FQNNGV come from the germline V gene. CDR3 DNA sequence: TGTGCCAGCAGCTTAGGTGCCCTCCAAGAGACCCAGTACTTC. It codes for CASSLGALQETQYF. The variable domain in full, with the rest retrieved from reference TRBV11-2 and TRBJ2-5, is EAGVAQSPRYKIIEKRQSVAFWCNPISGHATLYWYQQILGQGPKLLIQFQNNGVVDDSQLPKDRFSAERLKGVDSTLKIQPAKLEDSAVYLCASSLGALQETQYFGPGTRLLVL.

A few counts support this clonotype. The chain joins TRBV7-9 to TRBJ1-1; TRBD1 matches at 9 bases. V lost 5 bases to trimming and J lost 2 bases; unmatched junction nucleotides: 9. The CDR3 runs to 16 residues. The germline V gene encodes CDR1 SEHNR and CDR2 FQNEAQ (reference sequence). The CDR3 DNA sequence: TGTGCCAGCAGCCCTACAGGGGGCGCCCCCAACACTGAAGCTTTCTTT. This codes for CASSPTGGAPNTEAFF.

This chain links TRBV28 with TRBJ2-1, with 12 bases fitting TRBD2. Trimming removed 6 bases from V and 5 bases from J; junction bases left unmatched: 5. Looked up from germline, CDR1 is MDHEN and CDR2 is SYDVKM. CDR3 length: 15 amino acids. Here the CDR3 reads CASSRGLAGHNEQFF. CDR3 coding DNA: TGTGCCAGCAGCCGAGGACTAGCGGGGCACAATGAGCAGTTCTTC.